The 11 T cell receptor beta chains reported below all come from one sample, sequenced in a study of blood T cell repertoires in COVID-19. This table comes from immunoSEQ multiplex PCR, and its TCRdb copy is limited to in-frame clones, with some not included. The sample consists of approximately 120,000 clones, approximately 90% of them appearing once. The sequenced sample consisted of peripheral blood. The receptors derive from a human donor in a cohort sampled during active COVID-19.

This rearrangement joins TRBV3-1 (or the pseudogene TRBV3-2) to TRBJ1-2; no clear D. The CDR3 loop spans 15 amino acids. Trimming removed 4 bases at V and 0 bases at J, with 12 bases between. Germline CDR1 reads LGHDT; CDR2 reads YNNKEL (reference sequence). The CDR3 loop is CASSLGRGTNYGYTF. CDR3 nucleotides: TGTGCCAGCAGCCTAGGACGGGGAACTAACTATGGCTACACCTTC.

This clone was found once. This rearrangement joins TRBV28 to TRBJ1-2; D possibly corresponds to TRBD1 (5 bases). V gave up 1 base and J gave up 6 bases, with 18 bases separating them. This CDR3 region has 16 residues. The germline V gene encodes CDR1 MDHEN and CDR2 SYDVKM. The CDR3 loop is CASSLYYTPGYDGYTF. Here the CDR3 DNA reads TGTGCCAGCAGTTTATATTATACCCCAGGGTATGATGGCTACACCTTC.

The chain joins TRBV21-1 to TRBJ2-5; the table's TRBD2 call for D was not verified on the DNA. TRBV21-1 corresponds to a pseudogene. The CDR3 runs 14 residues. CDR3 nucleotides: TGTGCCAGCAGCAAAGCCGGGGTCGAGGAGACCCAGTACTTC. This sequence encodes CASSKAGVEETQYF.

This clone was recorded once. J is TRBJ2-2 and V is TRBV6-2 or TRBV6-3; D remains unclear. The CDR3 runs 16 residues. V shed 2 bases and J shed 0 bases, with 10 bases lying between them. Germline lookup yields CDR1 MNHEY and CDR2 SVGEGT. The CDR3 is CASSYLVGPNTGELFF. CDR3 sequence (DNA): TGTGCCAGCAGTTACCTAGTCGGCCCGAACACCGGGGAGCTGTTTTTT.

The chain is built from TRBV18 and TRBJ1-1, with TRBD1 matching 7 bases. The CDR3 totals 15 residues. J lost 2 bases, V lost 6 bases, and 9 bases had no gene match. Looked up from germline, CDR1 is KGHSH and CDR2 is LQKENI. The CDR3 nucleotides are TGTGCCAGCTCTCCCCTTGACAGGGTAAACACTGAAGCTTTCTTT. Its translation: CASSPLDRVNTEAFF. Full variable domain (rest looked up from reference TRBV18 and TRBJ1-1): NAGVMQNPRHLVRRRGQEARLRCSPMKGHSHVYWYRQLPEEGLKFMVYLQKENIIDESGMPKERFSAEFPKEGPSILRIQQVVRGDSAAYFCASSPLDRVNTEAFFGQGTRLTVV.

There are a few counts of this clone. The chain combines TRBV4-1 with TRBJ2-5, with TRBD1 as a possible D gene (6 bases). CDR1 MGHRA and CDR2 YSYEKL come from the germline V gene. V was shortened by 0 bases and J by 7 bases, with 15 bases between the two germline ends. This CDR3 is built from 15 residues. The CDR3 region has the DNA TGCGCCAGCAGCCAAGACCGGGACACGGGCGGGACCCAGTACTTC. Protein: CASSQDRDTGGTQYF.

The chain carries TRBV14 and TRBJ1-1; 9 bases agree with TRBD1. The CDR3 has 15 amino acids. The V gene end was trimmed by 3 bases and the J gene end by 5 bases; junction bases not matched to a gene: 7. CDR1 is SGHDN and CDR2 is FVKESK in the germline V gene. This CDR3 is CASSHQTGGRTEAFF. The DNA of the CDR3 is TGTGCCAGCAGCCACCAGACAGGGGGAAGAACTGAAGCTTTCTTT.

The rearrangement uses TRBV5-4 and TRBJ2-3; D possibly corresponds to TRBD1 (6 bases). Germline V lookup: CDR1 SGHNT, CDR2 YYREEE (reference sequence). This CDR3 is 16 amino acids long. The V and J ends lost 0 bases and 2 bases respectively, with 13 bases between them. The CDR3 loop reads CASSLGGQRLTDTQYF. The CDR3 DNA is TGTGCCAGCAGCTTGGGTGGACAGCGCCTCACAGATACGCAGTATTTT.

The V call is TRBV9, the J call TRBJ2-7; 7 bases fit TRBD1. This CDR3 has 15 residues. V shed 0 bases and J 4 bases; nucleotides not matched to a gene: 7. CDR1 is SGDLS, CDR2 YYNGEE, per germline. The chain's CDR3 is CASSVGTAGGYEQYF. The CDR3 nucleotides are TGTGCCAGCAGCGTAGGTACGGCAGGGGGTTACGAGCAGTACTTC.

The chain couples TRBV6-2 or TRBV6-3 to TRBJ1-6; TRBD1 aligns across 9 bases. Germline-derived CDR1 and CDR2 are MNHEY and SVGEGT. Trimming removed 5 bases from V and 3 bases from J; junction bases left unmatched: 11. The CDR3 totals 18 residues. CDR3 nucleotide sequence: TGTGCCAGCAGTCCGGGACAGGGTTTTGGCGGCTATAATTCACCCCTCCACTTT. Translating it yields CASSPGQGFGGYNSPLHF.

The CDR3 is CASSDSRSGTYNEQFF. The CDR3 DNA reads as TGTGCCAGCAGTGACTCGCGGAGCGGCACCTACAATGAGCAGTTCTTC. This chain connects TRBV6-4 to TRBJ2-1; a possible D gene is TRBD2 (5 bases). In germline, CDR1 is MRHNA, CDR2 SNTAGT. V was shortened by 0 bases and J by 2 bases, with 11 bases between the two germline ends. This CDR3 comprises 16 residues.